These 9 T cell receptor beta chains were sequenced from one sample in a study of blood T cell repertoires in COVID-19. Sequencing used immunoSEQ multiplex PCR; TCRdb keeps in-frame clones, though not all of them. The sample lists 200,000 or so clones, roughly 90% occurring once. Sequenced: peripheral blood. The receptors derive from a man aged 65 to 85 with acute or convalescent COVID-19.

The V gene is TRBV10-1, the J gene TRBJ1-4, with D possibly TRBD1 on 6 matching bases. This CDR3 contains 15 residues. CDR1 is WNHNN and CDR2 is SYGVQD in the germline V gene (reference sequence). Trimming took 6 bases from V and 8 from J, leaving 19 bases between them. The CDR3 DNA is TGCGCCAGCAGAAGGGTACAGGGACAAGGGGAAAAACTGTTTTTT. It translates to CASRRVQGQGEKLFF.

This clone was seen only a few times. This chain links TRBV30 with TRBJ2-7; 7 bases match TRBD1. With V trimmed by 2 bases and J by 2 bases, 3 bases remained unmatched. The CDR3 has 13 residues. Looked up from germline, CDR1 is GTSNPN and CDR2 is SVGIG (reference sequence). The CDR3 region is CAWSPGTAYEQYF. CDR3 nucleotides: TGTGCCTGGAGTCCCGGGACAGCCTACGAGCAGTACTTC.

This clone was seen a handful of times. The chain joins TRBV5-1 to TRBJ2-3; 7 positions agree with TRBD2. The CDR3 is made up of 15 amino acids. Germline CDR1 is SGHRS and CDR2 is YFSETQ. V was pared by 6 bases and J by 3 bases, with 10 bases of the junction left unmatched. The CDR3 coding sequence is TGCGCCAGCACCCTGGGGGACTACACAACAGATACGCAGTATTTT. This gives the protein CASTLGDYTTDTQYF.

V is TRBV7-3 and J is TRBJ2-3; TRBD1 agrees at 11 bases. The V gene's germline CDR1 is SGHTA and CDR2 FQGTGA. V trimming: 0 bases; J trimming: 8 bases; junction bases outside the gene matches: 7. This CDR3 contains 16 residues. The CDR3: CASSLTGGQGAVTQYF. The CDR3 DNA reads TGTGCCAGCAGCTTAACCGGAGGACAGGGGGCGGTTACGCAGTATTTT.

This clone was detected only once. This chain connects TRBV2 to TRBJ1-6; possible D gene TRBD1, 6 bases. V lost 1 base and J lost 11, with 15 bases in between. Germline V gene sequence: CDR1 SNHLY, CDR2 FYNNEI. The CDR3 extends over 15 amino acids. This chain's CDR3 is CASSEVRGRIPPLHF. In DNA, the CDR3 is TGTGCCAGCAGTGAAGTCAGGGGTAGAATTCCACCCCTCCACTTT.

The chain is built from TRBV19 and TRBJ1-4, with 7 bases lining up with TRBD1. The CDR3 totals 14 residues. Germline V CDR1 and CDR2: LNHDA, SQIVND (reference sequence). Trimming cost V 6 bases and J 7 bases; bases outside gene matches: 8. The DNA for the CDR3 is TGTGCCAGTAGAGACGACAGGGTTTCTGAAAAACTGTTTTTT. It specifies CASRDDRVSEKLFF.

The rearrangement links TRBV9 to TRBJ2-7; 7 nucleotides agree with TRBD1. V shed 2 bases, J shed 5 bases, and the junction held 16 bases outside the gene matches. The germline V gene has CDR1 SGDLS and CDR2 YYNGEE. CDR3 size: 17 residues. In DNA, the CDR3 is TGTGCCAGCAGCGTGGCGCCGAATGGACAGGTTACAAACGAGCAGTACTTC. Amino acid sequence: CASSVAPNGQVTNEQYF.

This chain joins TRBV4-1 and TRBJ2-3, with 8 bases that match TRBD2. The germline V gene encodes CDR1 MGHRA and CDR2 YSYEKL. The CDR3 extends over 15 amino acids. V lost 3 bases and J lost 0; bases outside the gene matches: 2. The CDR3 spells CASSHSGTSTDTQYF. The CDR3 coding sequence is TGCGCCAGCAGCCATAGCGGGACAAGCACAGATACGCAGTATTTT.

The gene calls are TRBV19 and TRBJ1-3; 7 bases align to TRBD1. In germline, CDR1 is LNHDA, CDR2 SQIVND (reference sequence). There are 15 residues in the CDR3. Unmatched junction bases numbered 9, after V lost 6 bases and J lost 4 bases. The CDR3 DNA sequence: TGTGCCAGTAGGCCCGGGACAGCACTCGGAAACACCATATATTTT. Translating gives CASRPGTALGNTIYF.